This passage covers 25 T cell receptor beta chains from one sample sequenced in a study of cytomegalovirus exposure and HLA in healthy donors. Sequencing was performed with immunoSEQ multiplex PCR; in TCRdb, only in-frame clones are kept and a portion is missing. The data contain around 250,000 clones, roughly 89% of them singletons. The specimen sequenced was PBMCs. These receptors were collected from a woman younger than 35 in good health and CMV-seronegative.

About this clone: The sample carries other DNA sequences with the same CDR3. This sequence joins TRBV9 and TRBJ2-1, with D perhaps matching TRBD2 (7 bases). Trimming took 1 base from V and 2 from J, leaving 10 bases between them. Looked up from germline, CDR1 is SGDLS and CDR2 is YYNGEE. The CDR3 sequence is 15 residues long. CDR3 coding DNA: TGTGCCAGCAGCGTAACCGGGGGGCCCTACAATGAGCAGTTCTTC. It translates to CASSVTGGPYNEQFF.

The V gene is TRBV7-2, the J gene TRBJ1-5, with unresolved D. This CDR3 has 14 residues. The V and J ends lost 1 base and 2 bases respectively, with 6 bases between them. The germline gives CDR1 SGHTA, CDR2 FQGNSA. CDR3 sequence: CASSLGQGNQPQHF. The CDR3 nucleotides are TGTGCCAGCAGCTTAGGGCAGGGCAATCAGCCCCAGCATTTT.

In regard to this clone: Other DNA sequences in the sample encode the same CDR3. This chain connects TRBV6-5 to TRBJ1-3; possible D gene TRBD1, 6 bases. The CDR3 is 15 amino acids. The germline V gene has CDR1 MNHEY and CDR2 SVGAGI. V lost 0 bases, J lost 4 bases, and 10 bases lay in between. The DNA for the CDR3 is TGTGCCAGCAGTTACTCTCCAGGGGCGGGAAACACCATATATTTT. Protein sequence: CASSYSPGAGNTIYF.

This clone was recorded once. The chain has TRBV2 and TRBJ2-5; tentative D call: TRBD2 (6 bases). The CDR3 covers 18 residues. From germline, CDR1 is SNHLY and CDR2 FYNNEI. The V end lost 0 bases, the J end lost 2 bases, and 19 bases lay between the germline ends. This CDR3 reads CASSEALTGVEGQETQYF. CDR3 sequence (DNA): TGTGCCAGCAGTGAAGCGCTAACGGGGGTTGAGGGGCAAGAGACCCAGTACTTC.

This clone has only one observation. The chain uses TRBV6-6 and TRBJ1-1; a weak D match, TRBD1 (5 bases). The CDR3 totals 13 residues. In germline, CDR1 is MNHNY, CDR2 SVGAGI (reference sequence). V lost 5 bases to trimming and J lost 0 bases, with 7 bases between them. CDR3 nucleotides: TGTGCCAGCAGTGTACAGGTGAACACTGAAGCTTTCTTT. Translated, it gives CASSVQVNTEAFF.

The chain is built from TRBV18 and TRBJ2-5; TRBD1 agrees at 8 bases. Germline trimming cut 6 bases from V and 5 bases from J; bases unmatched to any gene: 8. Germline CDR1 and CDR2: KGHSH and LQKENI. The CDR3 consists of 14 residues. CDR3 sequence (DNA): TGTGCCAGCTCCCTCGGACAGGGCGGGGAGACCCAGTACTTC. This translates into CASSLGQGGETQYF.

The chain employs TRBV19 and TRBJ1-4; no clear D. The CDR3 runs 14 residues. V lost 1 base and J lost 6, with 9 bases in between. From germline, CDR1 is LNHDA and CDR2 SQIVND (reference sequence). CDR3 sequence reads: CASSIGRRDEKLFF. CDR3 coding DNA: TGTGCCAGTAGTATAGGCAGGCGGGATGAAAAACTGTTTTTT.

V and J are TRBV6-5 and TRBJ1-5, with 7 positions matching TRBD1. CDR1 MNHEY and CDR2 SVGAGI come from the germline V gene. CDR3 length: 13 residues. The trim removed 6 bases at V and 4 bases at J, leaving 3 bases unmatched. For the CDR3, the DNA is TGTGCCAGCAGCGGGACAGTTAATCAGCCCCAGCATTTT. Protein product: CASSGTVNQPQHF.

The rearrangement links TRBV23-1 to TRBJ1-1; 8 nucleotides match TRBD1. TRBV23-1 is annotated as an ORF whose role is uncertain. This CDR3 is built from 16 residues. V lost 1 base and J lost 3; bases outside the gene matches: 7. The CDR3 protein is CASSQWWLRGHTEAFF. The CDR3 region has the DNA TGCGCCAGCAGTCAATGGTGGCTCAGGGGGCACACTGAAGCTTTCTTT.

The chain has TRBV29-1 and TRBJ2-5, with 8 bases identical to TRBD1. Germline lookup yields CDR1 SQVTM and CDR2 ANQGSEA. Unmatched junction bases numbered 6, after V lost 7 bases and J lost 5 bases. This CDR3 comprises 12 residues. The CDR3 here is CSAEDRAETQYF. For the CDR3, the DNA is TGCAGCGCCGAGGACAGGGCGGAGACCCAGTACTTC.

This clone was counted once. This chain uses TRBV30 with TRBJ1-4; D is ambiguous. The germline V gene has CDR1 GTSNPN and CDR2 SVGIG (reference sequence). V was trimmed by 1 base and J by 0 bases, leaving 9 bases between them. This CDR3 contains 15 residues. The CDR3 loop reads CAWSALGTTNEKLFF. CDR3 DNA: TGTGCCTGGAGTGCACTAGGGACAACTAATGAAAAACTGTTTTTT.

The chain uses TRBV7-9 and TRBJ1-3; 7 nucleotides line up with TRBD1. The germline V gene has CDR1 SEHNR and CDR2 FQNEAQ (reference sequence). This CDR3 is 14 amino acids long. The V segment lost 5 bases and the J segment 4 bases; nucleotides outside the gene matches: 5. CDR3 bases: TGTGCCAGCAGCGTACAGGGGCCGGGAAACACCATATATTTT. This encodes CASSVQGPGNTIYF.

Here the CDR3 DNA reads TGTGCCAGCAGTCACAGGGTTCATGGTAATGAAAAACTGTTTTTT. Translating gives CASSHRVHGNEKLFF. The gene calls are TRBV6-5 and TRBJ1-4; a possible D gene is TRBD1 (6 bases). V shed 5 bases and J shed 4 bases, with 14 bases lying between them. Germline V gene data show CDR1 as MNHEY and CDR2 as SVGAGI. The CDR3 runs to 15 residues.

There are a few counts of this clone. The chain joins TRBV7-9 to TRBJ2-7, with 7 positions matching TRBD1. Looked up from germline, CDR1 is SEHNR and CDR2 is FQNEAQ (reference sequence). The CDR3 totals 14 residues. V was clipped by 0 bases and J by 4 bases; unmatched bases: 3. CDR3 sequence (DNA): TGTGCCAGCAGCTTAGCGGGACAGCCGTACGAGCAGTACTTC. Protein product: CASSLAGQPYEQYF. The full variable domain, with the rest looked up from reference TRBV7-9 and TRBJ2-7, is DTGVSQNPRHKITKRGQNVTFRCDPISEHNRLYWYRQTLGQGPEFLTYFQNEAQLEKSRLLSDRFSAERPKGSFSTLEIQRTEQGDSAMYLCASSLAGQPYEQYFGPGTRLTVT.

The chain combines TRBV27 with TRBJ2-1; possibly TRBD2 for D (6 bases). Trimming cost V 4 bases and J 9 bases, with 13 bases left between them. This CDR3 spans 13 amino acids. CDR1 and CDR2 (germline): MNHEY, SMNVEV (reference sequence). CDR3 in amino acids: CASSSPRLVEQFF. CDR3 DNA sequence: TGTGCCAGCAGTTCCCCCCGACTAGTTGAGCAGTTCTTC.

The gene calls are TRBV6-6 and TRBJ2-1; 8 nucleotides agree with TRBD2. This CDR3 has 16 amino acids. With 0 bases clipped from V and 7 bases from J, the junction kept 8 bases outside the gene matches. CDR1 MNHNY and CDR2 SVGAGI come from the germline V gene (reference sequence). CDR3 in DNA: TGTGCCAGCAGTTACTCTAGCGGGGATCTTACAAATGAGCAGTTCTTC. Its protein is CASSYSSGDLTNEQFF.

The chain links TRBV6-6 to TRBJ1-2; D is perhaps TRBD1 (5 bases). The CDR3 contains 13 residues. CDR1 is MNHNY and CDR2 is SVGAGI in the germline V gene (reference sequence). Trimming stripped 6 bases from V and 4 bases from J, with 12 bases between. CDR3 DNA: TGTGCCAGCAGCCGACAGCTCGGCTATGGCTACACCTTC. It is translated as CASSRQLGYGYTF.

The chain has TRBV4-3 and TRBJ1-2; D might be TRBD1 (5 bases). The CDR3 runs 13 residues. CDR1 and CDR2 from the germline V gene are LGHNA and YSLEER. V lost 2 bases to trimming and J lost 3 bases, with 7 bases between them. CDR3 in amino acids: CASSQQGYYGYTF. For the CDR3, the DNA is TGCGCCAGCAGCCAACAGGGATACTATGGCTACACCTTC.

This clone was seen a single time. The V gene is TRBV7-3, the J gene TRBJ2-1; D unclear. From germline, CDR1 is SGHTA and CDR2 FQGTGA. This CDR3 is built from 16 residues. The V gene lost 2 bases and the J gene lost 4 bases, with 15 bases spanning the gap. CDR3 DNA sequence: TGTGCCAGCAGCTTAGCTAACTCCCTCCCATACAATGAGCAGTTCTTC. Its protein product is CASSLANSLPYNEQFF. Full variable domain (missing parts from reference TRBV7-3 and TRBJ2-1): GAGVSQTPSNKVTEKGKYVELRCDPISGHTALYWYRQSLGQGPEFLIYFQGTGAADDSGLPNDRFFAVRPEGSVSTLKIQRTERGDSAVYLCASSLANSLPYNEQFFGPGTRLTVL.

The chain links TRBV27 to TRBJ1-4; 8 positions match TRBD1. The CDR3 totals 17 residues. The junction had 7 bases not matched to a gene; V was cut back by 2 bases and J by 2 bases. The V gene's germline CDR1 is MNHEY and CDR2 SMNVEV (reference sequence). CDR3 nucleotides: TGTGCCAGCAGTTTAAAGGGCAGGGGGCCGACTAATGAAAAACTGTTTTTT. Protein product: CASSLKGRGPTNEKLFF.

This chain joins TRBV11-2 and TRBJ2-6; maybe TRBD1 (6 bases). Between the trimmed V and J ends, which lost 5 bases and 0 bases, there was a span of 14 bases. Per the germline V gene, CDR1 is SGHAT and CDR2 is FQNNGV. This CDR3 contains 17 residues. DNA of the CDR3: TGTGCCAGCAGCCCGGACAGAACTACCTCTGGGGCCAACGTCCTGACTTTC. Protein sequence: CASSPDRTTSGANVLTF.

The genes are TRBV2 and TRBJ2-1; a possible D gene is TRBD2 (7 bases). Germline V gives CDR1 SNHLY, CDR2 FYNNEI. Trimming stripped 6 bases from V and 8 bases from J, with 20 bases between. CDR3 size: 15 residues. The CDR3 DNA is TGTGCCAGCAGCGTTCGCGAGGGGGGGGCCGATGAGCAGTTCTTC. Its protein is CASSVREGGADEQFF. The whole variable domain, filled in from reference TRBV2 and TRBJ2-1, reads EPEVTQTPSHQVTQMGQEVILRCVPISNHLYFYWYRQILGQKVEFLVSFYNNEISEKSEIFDDQFSVERPDGSNFTLKIRSTKLEDSAMYFCASSVREGGADEQFFGPGTRLTVL.

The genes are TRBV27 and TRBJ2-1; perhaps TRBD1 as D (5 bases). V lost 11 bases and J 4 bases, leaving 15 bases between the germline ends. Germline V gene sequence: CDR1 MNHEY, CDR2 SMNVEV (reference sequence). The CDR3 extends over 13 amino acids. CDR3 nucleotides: TGTGCCTCTATCGCCACAGGATACAATGAGCAGTTCTTC. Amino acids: CASIATGYNEQFF.

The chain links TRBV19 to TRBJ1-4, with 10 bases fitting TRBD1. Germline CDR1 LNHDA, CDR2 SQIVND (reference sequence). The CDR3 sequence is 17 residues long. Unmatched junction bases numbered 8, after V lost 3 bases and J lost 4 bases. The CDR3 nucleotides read TGTGCCAGTAGTATCAGGGACAGGGGCCTTGGTAATGAAAAACTGTTTTTT. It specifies CASSIRDRGLGNEKLFF. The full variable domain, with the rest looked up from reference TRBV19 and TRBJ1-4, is DGGITQSPKYLFRKEGQNVTLSCEQNLNHDAMYWYRQDPGQGLRLIYYSQIVNDFQKGDIAEGYSVSREKKESFPLTVTSAQKNPTAFYLCASSIRDRGLGNEKLFFGSGTQLSVL.

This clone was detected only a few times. The CDR3 here is CASSTGGGYTF. The CDR3 DNA reads TGTGCCAGCAGTACAGGGGGCGGCTACACCTTC. The chain combines TRBV6-6 with TRBJ1-2, with 9 positions matching TRBD1. Per the germline V gene, CDR1 is MNHNY and CDR2 is SVGAGI (reference sequence). The V segment lost 5 bases and the J segment 8 bases; nucleotides outside the gene matches: 0. The CDR3 sequence is 11 residues long.